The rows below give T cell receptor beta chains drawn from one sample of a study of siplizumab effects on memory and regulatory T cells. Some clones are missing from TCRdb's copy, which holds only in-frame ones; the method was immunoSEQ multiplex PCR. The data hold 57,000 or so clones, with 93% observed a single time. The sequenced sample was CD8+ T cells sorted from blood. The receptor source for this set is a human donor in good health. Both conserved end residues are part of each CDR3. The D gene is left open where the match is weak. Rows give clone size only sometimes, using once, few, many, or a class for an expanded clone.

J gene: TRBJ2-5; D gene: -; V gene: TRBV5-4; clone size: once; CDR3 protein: CASSFRGGQETQYF; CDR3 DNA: TGTGCCAGCAGCTTCCGCGGCGGACAAGAGACCCAGTACTTC
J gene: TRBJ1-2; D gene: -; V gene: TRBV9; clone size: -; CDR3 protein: CASSAGFRGSRGYTF; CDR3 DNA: TGTGCCAGCAGCGCCGGGTTTCGGGGGTCTCGAGGCTACACCTTC
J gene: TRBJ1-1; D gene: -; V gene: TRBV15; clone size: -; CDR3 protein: CATSQQIGTTEAFF; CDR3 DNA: TGTGCCACCAGCCAACAAATAGGGACGACTGAAGCTTTCTTT
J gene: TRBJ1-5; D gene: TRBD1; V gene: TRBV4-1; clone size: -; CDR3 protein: CASSLRQGANQPQHF; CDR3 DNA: TGCGCCAGCAGCCTCCGACAGGGGGCGAATCAGCCCCAGCATTTT
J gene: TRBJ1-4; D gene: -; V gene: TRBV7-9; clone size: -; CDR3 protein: CASSLGGTLVRNEKLFF; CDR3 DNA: TGTGCCAGCAGCTTAGGTGGCACCCTCGTTCGTAATGAAAAACTGTTTTTT
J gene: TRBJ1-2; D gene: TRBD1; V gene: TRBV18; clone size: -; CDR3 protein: CASSPVDRDRGTF; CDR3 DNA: TGTGCCAGCTCACCAGTGGACAGGGATAGGGGCACCTTC
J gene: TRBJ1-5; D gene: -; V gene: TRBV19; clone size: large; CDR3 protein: CASSIGRGVGQPQHF; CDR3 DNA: TGTGCCAGTAGTATTGGCAGGGGTGTAGGTCAGCCCCAGCATTTT
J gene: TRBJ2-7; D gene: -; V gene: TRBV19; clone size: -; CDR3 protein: CASSAGVKYEQYF; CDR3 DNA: TGTGCCAGTAGTGCCGGGGTGAAGTATGAGCAGTACTTC
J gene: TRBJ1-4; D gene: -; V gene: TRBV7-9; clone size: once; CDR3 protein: CASNLEGGEEKLFF; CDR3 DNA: TGTGCCAGCAACCTGGAGGGGGGAGAAGAAAAACTGTTTTTT
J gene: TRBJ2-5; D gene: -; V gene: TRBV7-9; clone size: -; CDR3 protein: CASSLAELSQETQYF; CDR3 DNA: TGTGCCAGCAGCTTAGCGGAGCTGTCCCAAGAGACCCAGTACTTC
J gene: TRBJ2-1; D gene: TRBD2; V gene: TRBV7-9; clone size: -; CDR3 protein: CASNPGLAGEQFF; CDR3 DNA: TGTGCCAGCAATCCTGGACTAGCGGGGGAACAGTTCTTC
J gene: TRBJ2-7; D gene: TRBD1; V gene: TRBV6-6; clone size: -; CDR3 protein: CASSWRDRYEQYF; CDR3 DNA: TGTGCCAGCAGTTGGAGGGACAGGTACGAGCAGTACTTC
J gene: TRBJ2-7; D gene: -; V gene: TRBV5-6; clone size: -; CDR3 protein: CASSLGGDLSYEQYF; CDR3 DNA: TGTGCCAGCAGCTTGGGCGGGGATCTCTCCTACGAGCAGTACTTC
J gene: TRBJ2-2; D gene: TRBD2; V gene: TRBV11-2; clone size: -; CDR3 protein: CASSPWTGGTGELFF; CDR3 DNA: TGTGCCAGCAGCCCGTGGACGGGGGGGACCGGGGAGCTGTTTTTT
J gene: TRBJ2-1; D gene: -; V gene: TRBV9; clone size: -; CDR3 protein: CASSPLRGEQFF; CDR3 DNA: TGTGCCAGCAGCCCCCTCCGGGGTGAGCAGTTCTTC